Listed below are T cell receptor beta chains from one sample, sequenced in a study of CD8 T cells in ankylosing spondylitis. Using its own MiXCR run on the 5' RACE reads, TCRdb lists one record per CDR3 protein. The data show hundreds of thousands of distinct CDR3 sequences, about 16% seen once. Sequenced sample: blood, either unsorted or a sorted T cell fraction (not recorded which). The receptor set was obtained from a male donor with ankylosing spondylitis. CDR3s include the opening cysteine and the closing phenylalanine or tryptophan. A clone size is listed for some rows: how often the clone was seen (once, few, many), or a class if it is expanded.

J | V | size | CDR3
TRBJ1-1 | TRBV7-3 | few | CASSLTVAVNTEAFF
TRBJ2-1 | TRBV7-3 | - | CASRASGGTYNEQFF
TRBJ2-2 | TRBV20-1 | few | CSARETGGGLGELFF
TRBJ2-5 | TRBV7-9 | - | CASSWATGDETQYF
TRBJ2-3 | TRBV7-3 | - | CASSLGPWGSGLTTDTQYF
TRBJ2-2 | TRBV6-5 | few | CASSYRPTGELFF
TRBJ2-7 | TRBV27 | - | CASSLSRTGDGQYF
TRBJ2-1 | TRBV29-1 | many | CSVEDLHGTSGSLGDNEQFF
TRBJ1-6 | TRBV7-8 | - | CASSSAPGQPNSPLHF
TRBJ2-3 | TRBV20-1 | few | CSARETLTDTQYF
TRBJ1-1 | TRBV7-9 | - | CASSFEDPETLAFF
TRBJ2-7 | TRBV27 | many | CASSLSLGYEQYF
TRBJ2-7 | TRBV28 | few | CASSTQTSSLRYEQYF
TRBJ2-1 | TRBV3-1 | many | CASSQPGLAVSSYNEQFF
TRBJ2-2 | TRBV5-1 | few | CASSLAIRSGELFF
TRBJ2-1 | TRBV23-1 | - | CASSQSARRTRNLSSYNEQFF
TRBJ1-1 | TRBV19 | - | CASSYQGAGTEAFF
TRBJ2-7 | TRBV27 | - | CASSLRVGGILYEQYF
TRBJ2-1 | TRBV7-9 | - | CASSSGLAGVYNEQFF
TRBJ2-3 | TRBV7-9 | - | CASSLGSTAITDTQYF
TRBJ1-1 | TRBV6-1 | - | CASSEVWVTAEAFF
TRBJ1-5 | TRBV19 | - | CASSLGTGDQPQHF
TRBJ1-1 | TRBV12-3/TRBV12-4 | - | CASSLVRPAYTEAFF
TRBJ1-1 | TRBV20-1 | - | CSARDSQFVGTEAFF
TRBJ2-5 | TRBV29-1 | many | CSVEGQGQETQYF
TRBJ2-7 | TRBV6-1 | - | CASSERTGEGDEQYF
TRBJ2-2 | TRBV3-1 | few | CASSQTSGRIGTGELFF
TRBJ2-7 | TRBV20-1 | few | CSARDQGHYEQYF
TRBJ2-3 | TRBV5-6 | - | CASSFLTGATDTQYF
TRBJ1-5 | TRBV19 | many | CASTLEEGNQPQHF
TRBJ1-3 | TRBV29-1 | few | CSVRVSGNTIYF
TRBJ1-1 | TRBV29-1 | many | CSVVGGQVVGTEAFF
TRBJ2-7 | TRBV29-1 | few | CSVDSRSDSYEQYF
TRBJ2-3 | TRBV11-1 | few | CASSVGDRLVSSTDTQYF
TRBJ2-5 | TRBV3-1 | - | CASSQGGRSGETQYF
TRBJ1-5 | TRBV7-8 | - | CASSLRAREDQPQHF